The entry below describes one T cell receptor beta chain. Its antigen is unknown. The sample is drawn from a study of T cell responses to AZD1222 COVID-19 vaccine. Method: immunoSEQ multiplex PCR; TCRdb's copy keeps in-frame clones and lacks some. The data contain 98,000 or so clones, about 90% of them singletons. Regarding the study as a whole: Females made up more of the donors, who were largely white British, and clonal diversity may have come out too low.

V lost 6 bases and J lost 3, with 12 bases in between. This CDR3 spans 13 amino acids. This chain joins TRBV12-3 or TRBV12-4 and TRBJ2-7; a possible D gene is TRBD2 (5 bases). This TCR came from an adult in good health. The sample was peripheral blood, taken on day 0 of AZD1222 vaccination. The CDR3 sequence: CASSTGLGYEQYF. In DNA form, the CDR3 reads TGTGCCAGCAGCACGGGATTGGGCTACGAGCAGTACTTC.